The sequence of this T cell receptor (beta chain) was determined in a study of T cells after yellow fever vaccination. Broader study findings: At less than 97% for CD4 and approximately 88% for CD8, most primary-vaccination clones showed up again after the booster.

Per germline, CDR1 SGHVS and CDR2 FNYEAQ. There are 19 residues in the CDR3. This clonotype has just a few counts. Its antigen is not known. The junction and the germline gene differ at one end; a read error may be behind it. Each CDR3 protein gets one entry after TCRdb re-called the 5' RACE reads with MiXCR. The sample contains about 320,000 distinct CDR3 sequences, around 6.8% of which appear only once. This clonotype originated in a man aged 18 to 35 who received the YFV17D yellow fever vaccine. The sample in question was PBMCs, obtained roughly 45 days after the first yellow fever vaccination. V gene TRBV7-6 combines with J gene TRBJ2-2, with 8 bases lining up with TRBD2. The CDR3 region is CASSLASGPQEPNTGELFF. CDR3 in DNA: TGTGCCAGCAGCCTAGCTAGCGGGCCTCAAGAACCGAACACCGGGGAGCTGTTTTTT.